What follows describes a single TCR beta chain. The antigen remains unidentified. The read terminates 3 residues ahead of where the CDR3 ends, so the germline J gene completes it. The length of the CDR3 is 16 residues. Germline values: CDR1 DFQATT, CDR2 SNEGSKA (reference sequence). V shed 4 bases, J shed 0 bases, and the junction held 9 bases outside the gene matches. The data are from a study of T cells in women clearing cervical HPV infection. Across the whole study: Only a few women had HLA typing results available.

Profiled with immunoSEQ multiplex PCR; TCRdb holds only in-frame clones, not every one. Its table records fewer than 35,000 clones. General study points: Repertoire richness, not evenness, was significantly elevated in CIN3+ cases versus controls. It is unknown whether associations predate infection; no effector/memory or HPV-specific sorting.

This chain joins TRBV20-1 and TRBJ2-7, with 10 bases lining up with TRBD2. Sequencing used blood buffy coat. The TCR originated in a woman aged 18 to 69 with a cervical HPV16 infection that either progressed to CIN3+ or cleared (not recorded which). The CDR3 is CSATPFLAGVSYEQYF. The CDR3 DNA, read in part, is TGCAGTGCTACCCCCTTTCTAGCGGGAGTCTCCTACGAG.